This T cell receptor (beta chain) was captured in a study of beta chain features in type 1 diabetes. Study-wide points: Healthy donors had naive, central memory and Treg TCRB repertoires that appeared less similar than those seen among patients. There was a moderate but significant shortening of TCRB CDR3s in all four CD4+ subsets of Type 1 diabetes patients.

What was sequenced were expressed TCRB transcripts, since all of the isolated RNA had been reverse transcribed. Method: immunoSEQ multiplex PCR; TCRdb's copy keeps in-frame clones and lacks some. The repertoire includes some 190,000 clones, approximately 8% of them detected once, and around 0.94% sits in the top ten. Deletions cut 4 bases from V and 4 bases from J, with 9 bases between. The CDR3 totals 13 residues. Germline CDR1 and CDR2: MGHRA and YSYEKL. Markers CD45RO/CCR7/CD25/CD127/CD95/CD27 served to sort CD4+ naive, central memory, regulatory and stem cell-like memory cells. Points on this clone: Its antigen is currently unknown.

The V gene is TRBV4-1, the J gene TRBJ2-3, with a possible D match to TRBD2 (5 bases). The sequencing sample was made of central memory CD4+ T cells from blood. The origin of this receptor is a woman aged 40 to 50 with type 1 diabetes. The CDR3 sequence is CASSRQLADTQYF. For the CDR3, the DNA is TGCGCCAGCAGCCGCCAACTAGCAGATACGCAGTATTTT.